The clone carrying this TCR beta chain came up many times. Its cognate antigen is unknown. Sequencing libraries for TCR beta were prepared with iRepertoire HTBI primers and Arm-PCR of CDR3 regions. Authors' analysis steps: Overall, samples carried some 67 TRBV and some 15 TRBJ segments. In TCRdb, the multiplex PCR reads were re-called with MiXCR into one record per CDR3 protein. Clone size and V and J calls follow TCRdb, not the original study. Here the sample spans roughly 450,000 distinct CDR3 sequences, about 20% being singletons. This specimen comes from a study of regulatory T cells in long-lasting Graves disease. Study outcomes and limitations: Limited sample numbers may have lowered accuracy. TRBV28, TRBJ1-2 and TRBJ2-5 were favored in persistent disease.

The sample's time point: persistent/refractory GD, antithyroid drugs over 5 years with positive TRAb. With RNA extracted from PBMCs as input, the TCR library was made. From each patient, around 10 milliliters of peripheral blood was drawn and collected into an EDTA anticoagulant tube. J gave up 5 bases and V 7 bases, and 10 bases lay outside the gene matches. CDR1 and CDR2 (germline): MNHEY, SMNVEV (reference sequence). The CDR3 is made up of 16 amino acids. The sequence came from a female donor with Graves disease. Source: peripheral blood mononuclear cells (PBMCs), taken when the disease was refractory, from a patient treated with antithyroid drugs. The chain recombines TRBV27 with TRBJ2-2; 10 bases line up with TRBD2. The CDR3 spells CASTILLAGRTGELFF. CDR3 sequence (DNA): TGTGCCAGCACCATCCTACTAGCGGGACGGACCGGGGAGCTGTTTTTT.